These 23 T cell receptor beta chains share one sample of origin, sequenced in a study of blood T cells in healthy people across ages. The use of a sample-barcoded 5' primer and a J-beta primer mix characterized a second PCR of roughly 7 to 11 cycles. TCRdb called the 5' RACE reads again in MiXCR, with one record for every CDR3 protein. The repertoire holds around 1,500,000 distinct CDR3 sequences, with roughly 27% as singletons. Material for sequencing was blood. These receptor sequences come from a woman aged 25 to 45 in good health.

Comment on this clonotype: This may be a read error, as it is one base from a much larger clone. The chain is built from TRBV6-6 and TRBJ2-4; 7 bases are shared with TRBD2. This CDR3 has 17 residues. The V gene's germline CDR1 is MNHNY and CDR2 SVGAGI (reference sequence). CDR3 in DNA: TGTGCCGGCAGTTACCTTCTAGCGGACCTAGCCAAAAACATTCAGTACTTC. It is translated as CAGSYLLADLAKNIQYF.

The chain recombines TRBV20-1 with TRBJ2-3; 11 positions match TRBD2. Germline V CDR1 and CDR2: DFQATT, SNEGSKA (reference sequence). The CDR3 has 17 residues. V lost 1 base to trimming and J lost 4 bases; unmatched junction nucleotides: 10. The CDR3 nucleotides read TGCAGTGCTAGAGTTGGGACTAGCGGCCGAGGATCAGATACGCAGTATTTT. This sequence encodes CSARVGTSGRGSDTQYF.

This clonotype was counted only a few times. The J gene is TRBJ2-7, the V gene TRBV29-1, with unresolved D. The CDR3 covers 13 residues. V lost 3 bases, J lost 2 bases, and 11 bases lay in between. CDR1 and CDR2 (germline): SQVTM, ANQGSEA. CDR3 region: CSVESARTYEQYF. CDR3 DNA sequence: TGCAGCGTTGAGTCAGCGAGGACCTACGAGCAGTACTTC.

This clonotype was counted only a few times. The J gene is TRBJ2-4, the V gene TRBV6-6, with TRBD1 matching 8 bases. CDR1 is MNHNY, CDR2 SVGAGI, per germline (reference sequence). Trimming removed 0 bases from V and 13 bases from J; junction bases left unmatched: 14. The CDR3 length is 16 residues. CDR3 DNA sequence: TGTGCCAGCAGTTACTCGATTCTCCAGGGGGCGCGAGAGCAGTACTTC. This gives the protein CASSYSILQGAREQYF.

The sample holds one count of this clonotype. The J gene is TRBJ2-5, the V gene TRBV6-1, with unresolved D. The CDR3 is 13 residues long. V was clipped by 5 bases and J by 5 bases, with 12 bases between them. Germline assignment: CDR1 MNHNS and CDR2 SASEGT. CDR3 sequence (DNA): TGTGCCAGCAGTCCTCTACGGCGGGAGACCCAGTACTTC. Encoded protein: CASSPLRRETQYF.

This clonotype was counted a few times. V is TRBV7-9 and J is TRBJ1-2; D might be TRBD1 (5 bases). The CDR3 runs to 12 residues. Trimming stripped 6 bases from V and 8 bases from J, with 13 bases between. Germline lookup yields CDR1 SEHNR and CDR2 FQNEAQ (reference sequence). CDR3 residues: CASSTGTGGYTF. The CDR3, as DNA: TGTGCCAGCAGTACCGGGACGGGCGGCTACACCTTC.

The rearrangement uses TRBV12-3 or TRBV12-4 and TRBJ1-1; D remains ambiguous. V was cut by 3 bases and J by 1 base, with 6 bases left in between. The CDR3 has 13 amino acids. The DNA for the CDR3 is TGTGCCAGCAGTTTCGTCAAGAACACTGAAGCTTTCTTT. It yields the protein CASSFVKNTEAFF.

This rearrangement joins TRBV10-3 to TRBJ1-2, with 8 bases aligning to TRBD1. This CDR3 comprises 15 residues. Trimming at V came to 2 bases and at J to 7 bases, leaving 9 bases not matched to a gene. Germline-derived CDR1 and CDR2 are ENHRY and SYGVKD. CDR3 sequence: CAISEGQGDSGGYTF. The CDR3, as DNA: TGTGCCATCAGTGAGGGACAGGGTGATTCGGGTGGCTACACCTTC.

The rearrangement uses TRBV20-1 and TRBJ2-3, with 10 nucleotides matching TRBD2. The CDR3 extends over 16 amino acids. CDR1 DFQATT and CDR2 SNEGSKA come from the germline V gene (reference sequence). The junction had 13 bases not matched to a gene; V was cut back by 8 bases and J by 2 bases. As DNA, the CDR3 is TGCAGTCCATTAGGTAGCGGGGGGAGGTTCACAGATACGCAGTATTTT. This encodes CSPLGSGGRFTDTQYF.

The chain combines TRBV10-1 with TRBJ1-2, with TRBD1 identical over 7 bases. This CDR3 spans 15 amino acids. V gave up 0 bases and J gave up 8 bases; unmatched junction bases: 9. The germline V gene encodes CDR1 WNHNN and CDR2 SYGVQD (reference sequence). CDR3 DNA sequence: TGCGCCAGCAGTGAGTCGAAACAGGGGATAGGCGGCTACACCTTC. Translated: CASSESKQGIGGYTF.

This clonotype showed up many times. The CDR3: CSARDLSGSANEQFF. DNA of the CDR3: TGCAGTGCTAGAGATCTCAGCGGGAGTGCGAATGAGCAGTTCTTC. The V and J genes are TRBV20-1 and TRBJ2-1, with 8 bases fitting TRBD2. V lost 0 bases and J lost 7; bases outside the gene matches: 8. Germline CDR1 DFQATT, CDR2 SNEGSKA (reference sequence). The CDR3 has 15 amino acids.

This clonotype appeared many times. The genes are TRBV12-3 or TRBV12-4 and TRBJ2-7, with TRBD2 as a possible D gene (6 bases). The CDR3 is 14 residues long. Trimming left V 3 bases short and J 2 bases short, with 11 bases between. CDR3 in amino acids: CASSFSSVAYEQYF. Written as DNA, the CDR3 is TGTGCCAGCAGTTTTTCTAGCGTAGCCTACGAGCAGTACTTC.

This clonotype appeared a few times. A much bigger clone sits one base away, suggesting this may be a read error. The gene calls are TRBV7-3 and TRBJ2-1; 9 bases are a match to TRBD1. V was pared by 5 bases and J by 7 bases, with 3 bases of the junction left unmatched. Per the germline V gene, CDR1 is SGHTA and CDR2 is FQGTGA. The CDR3 totals 13 residues. For the CDR3, the DNA is TGTGCCAGCAGCCGGGACAGGGAGAATGAGCAGTTCTTC. It yields the protein CASSRDRENEQFF.

The CDR3 reads CASSLGLSFYNEQYF. In DNA, the CDR3 is TGTGCCAGCAGTTTAGGGTTAAGCTTCTACAATGAGCAGTACTTC. The chain combines TRBV12-3 or TRBV12-4 with TRBJ2-7; D not resolved. V lost 1 base and J lost 7, with 17 bases in between. This CDR3 comprises 15 residues.

The table lists this clonotype with many counts. The chain links TRBV5-1 to TRBJ2-7; 7 nucleotides match TRBD2. In germline, CDR1 is SGHRS, CDR2 YFSETQ. The junction had 13 bases not matched to a gene; V was cut back by 6 bases and J by 7 bases. CDR3 size: 14 residues. The CDR3 region is CASTTSRGGSEQYF. The CDR3 nucleotides read TGCGCCAGCACCACCAGCCGGGGAGGGAGTGAGCAGTACTTC.

In this sample, this clonotype turned up a few times. The chain has TRBV12-3 or TRBV12-4 and TRBJ1-2; TRBD1 agrees at 7 bases. V dropped 6 bases and J dropped 3; count of bases not matched to a gene: 4. CDR3 length equals 13 residues. The CDR3 sequence: CASRQTGDYGYTF. The CDR3, as DNA: TGTGCCAGCAGGCAAACAGGGGACTATGGCTACACCTTC.

This clonotype has just a few counts. The chain links TRBV25-1 to TRBJ1-4, with TRBD1 as a possible D gene (5 bases). Trimming removed 1 base from V and 11 bases from J, with 11 bases in between. Looked up from germline, CDR1 is MGHDK and CDR2 is SYGVNS. This CDR3 has 13 residues. The CDR3 DNA sequence: TGTGCCAGCAGTGAATGGGGGACGGCGAAACTGTTTTTT. Translating gives CASSEWGTAKLFF.

Ten or more counts support this clonotype. V gene TRBV18 combines with J gene TRBJ2-3; D is unclear. CDR1 is KGHSH and CDR2 is LQKENI in the germline V gene. The CDR3 is 13 residues long. V shed 8 bases and J shed 0 bases, with 9 bases lying between them. The CDR3, as DNA: TGTGCCAGCAGTCCCCTTAGCACAGATACGCAGTATTTT. Encoded protein: CASSPLSTDTQYF.

The chain's CDR3 is CASSPRQAGGFNEQFF. The CDR3 nucleotides are TGTGCCAGCTCACCCCGTCAAGCGGGGGGTTTCAATGAGCAGTTCTTC. V is TRBV18 and J is TRBJ2-1; 9 bases are shared with TRBD2. Germline V gives CDR1 KGHSH, CDR2 LQKENI. The length of the CDR3 is 16 residues. After removal of 3 bases from V and 6 bases from J, the junction contained 9 bases not matched to a gene. Variable domain in full (rest from reference TRBV18 and TRBJ2-1): NAGVMQNPRHLVRRRGQEARLRCSPMKGHSHVYWYRQLPEEGLKFMVYLQKENIIDESGMPKERFSAEFPKEGPSILRIQQVVRGDSAAYFCASSPRQAGGFNEQFFGPGTRLTVL.

This clonotype was detected only a few times. The chain has TRBV24-1 and TRBJ2-1; 11 nucleotides line up with TRBD2. The V segment lost 5 bases and the J segment 6 bases; nucleotides outside the gene matches: 11. The CDR3 totals 17 residues. The germline V gene encodes CDR1 KGHDR and CDR2 SFDVKD. CDR3 DNA: TGTGCCACCAGTGGCGCCTCCGGGACTAGCGGCGCCAATGAGCAGTTCTTC. Its translation: CATSGASGTSGANEQFF.

The chain joins TRBV30 to TRBJ2-7; no clear D gene. With 0 bases removed from V and 1 base from J, the gap between germline ends came to 10 bases. Germline loops: CDR1 GTSNPN, CDR2 SVGIG (reference sequence). The CDR3 has 14 amino acids. CDR3 nucleotide sequence: TGTGCCTGGAGTGTTGGAGTAGGGTCCTACGAGCAGTACTTC. Protein product: CAWSVGVGSYEQYF.

Only one count was recorded for this clonotype. The V call is TRBV6-6, the J call TRBJ2-2, with D maybe TRBD2 (6 bases). This CDR3 comprises 15 residues. Germline V lookup: CDR1 MNHNY, CDR2 SVGAGI (reference sequence). V was shortened by 3 bases and J by 1 base, with 9 bases between the two germline ends. In DNA, the CDR3 is TGTGCCAGCAGTTATCTAGCGCGGAACACCGGGGAGCTGTTTTTT. This codes for CASSYLARNTGELFF.

Concerning this clonotype: A read error is likely, as this CDR3 ends without the conserved phenylalanine or tryptophan. The chain is built from TRBV7-2 and TRBJ2-5; D is possibly TRBD2 (7 bases). Trimming removed 2 bases at V and 4 bases at J, with 11 bases between. Germline assignment: CDR1 SGHTA and CDR2 FQGNSA. The CDR3 totals 14 residues. The CDR3 loop is CASSLRGAGETQYV. The CDR3 DNA sequence: TGTGCCAGCAGCTTACGGGGGGCCGGAGAGACCCAGTACGTC.